The 16 T cell receptor beta chains in this list originate from one sample, sequenced in a study of prognosis after radiotherapy for stage I lung cancer. Template was genomic DNA; TCR beta CDR3 amplified in two multiplex PCR rounds. Used in first-round PCR were primers specific to each TRBV and TRBJ gene. From the multiplex PCR reads, TCRdb called clonotypes with MiXCR, one entry per CDR3 protein. The sample carries 15,000 to 20,000 distinct CDR3 sequences, 44% recorded once. Sample: PBMCs, taken before or after stereotactic body radiation therapy (not recorded which). The receptor source for this set is a donor aged 50 or older with non-small cell lung cancer.

The chain carries TRBV11-3 and TRBJ2-2; 9 nucleotides align to TRBD1. Germline trimming cut 10 bases from V and 7 bases from J; bases unmatched to any gene: 10. Germline-derived CDR1 and CDR2 are SGHNT and YENEEA. CDR3 length: 14 amino acids. The CDR3 sequence: CANRRTGVRGELFF. The DNA for the CDR3 is TGTGCCAACAGAAGGACAGGGGTTCGCGGGGAGCTGTTTTTT.

Details on this clonotype: A far bigger clonotype differs at one base, so this is likely a read error. J is TRBJ1-6 and V is TRBV6-4; 8 bases fit TRBD1. The CDR3 runs 17 residues. Germline values: CDR1 MRHNA, CDR2 SNTAGT. DNA for the CDR3: TGTGCCAGCAGTTACGGAGACAGGGGCTCGGGTAATTCACGCCTCCACTTT. Protein product: CASSYGDRGSGNSRLHF.

This clonotype was detected only a few times. The chain is built from TRBV3-1 and TRBJ2-7; 7 bases are shared with TRBD2. CDR3 size: 19 residues. The junction had 14 bases not matched to a gene; V was cut back by 0 bases and J by 0 bases. Germline CDR1 and CDR2: LGHDT and YNNKEL (reference sequence). The DNA of the CDR3 is TGTGCCAGCAGCCAAGATCGTTACCCCCGGGACTACTACTCCTACGAGCAGTACTTC. Translated: CASSQDRYPRDYYSYEQYF.

This clonotype was found many times. This rearrangement joins TRBV30 to TRBJ1-2, with 7 bases lining up with TRBD1. J lost 1 base, V lost 3 bases, and 5 bases had no gene match. Germline CDR1 is GTSNPN and CDR2 is SVGIG (reference sequence). The CDR3 consists of 14 residues. This CDR3 reads CAWRITGVNYGYTF. The CDR3 DNA sequence: TGTGCCTGGAGGATAACAGGGGTTAACTATGGCTACACCTTC.

This rearrangement joins TRBV20-1 to TRBJ1-2; the D gene is possibly TRBD1 (6 bases). Germline CDR1 DFQATT, CDR2 SNEGSKA (reference sequence). This CDR3 has 13 amino acids. The V gene lost 2 bases and the J gene lost 8 bases, with 15 bases spanning the gap. The CDR3 loop is CSARPTGPRGYTF. CDR3 DNA: TGCAGTGCTAGACCTACAGGGCCGCGCGGCTACACCTTC.

To note about this clonotype: This likely came from a read error, as a far larger clone is one base away. The J gene is TRBJ1-5, the V gene TRBV6-4, with D maybe TRBD1 (6 bases). Germline V gene sequence: CDR1 MRHNA, CDR2 SNTAGT. The CDR3 sequence is 12 residues long. DNA of the CDR3: TGTGCCAGCGGCGGGGGCAATCAGCACCAGCATTTT. Translation: CASGGGNQHQHF.

This clonotype occurred many times. The rearrangement uses TRBV3-1 and TRBJ2-2; 8 nucleotides match TRBD2. Unmatched junction bases numbered 1, after V lost 3 bases and J lost 1 base. In germline, CDR1 is LGHDT, CDR2 YNNKEL (reference sequence). This CDR3 comprises 15 residues. The CDR3 DNA follows: TGTGCCAGCAGCCAGAGCGGGGGGAACACCGGGGAGCTGTTTTTT. Translated: CASSQSGGNTGELFF.

This clonotype has at least ten counts. The chain links TRBV7-3 to TRBJ2-5, with a tentative D call TRBD2 (7 bases). CDR3 size: 13 residues. Per the germline V gene, CDR1 is SGHTA and CDR2 is FQGTGA. V was clipped by 3 bases and J by 5 bases, with 10 bases between them. In nucleotides, the CDR3 is TGTGCCAGCAGCTTGGAGGGGGGGGAGACCCAGTACTTC. Translation: CASSLEGGETQYF. Complete variable domain (other parts from reference TRBV7-3 and TRBJ2-5): GAGVSQTPSNKVTEKGKYVELRCDPISGHTALYWYRQSLGQGPEFLIYFQGTGAADDSGLPNDRFFAVRPEGSVSTLKIQRTERGDSAVYLCASSLEGGETQYFGPGTRLLVL.

This clonotype was recorded once. The CDR3 DNA sequence: TGTGCCAGCAGTCGACTAGTGGTGGCGAACACCGGGGAGCTGTTTTTT. This codes for CASSRLVVANTGELFF. The chain joins TRBV6-1 to TRBJ2-2; D is possibly TRBD2 (6 bases). Germline CDR1 and CDR2: MNHNS and SASEGT. The CDR3 runs to 16 residues. V was trimmed by 5 bases and J by 0 bases, leaving 13 bases between them.

A word on this clonotype: Mismatch with germline at one junction end may stem from a read error. This sequence joins TRBV6-1 and TRBJ2-1, with TRBD2 matching over 7 bases. The germline gives CDR1 MNHNS, CDR2 SASEGT. The CDR3 sequence is 16 residues long. CDR3 residues: CAGSEQGGSGGNEQFF. CDR3 bases: TGTGCCGGCAGTGAACAAGGAGGATCGGGAGGCAATGAGCAGTTCTTC.

This clonotype was recorded at least ten times. A much more abundant neighbour one base away suggests this may be a read error. The chain is built from TRBV7-9 and TRBJ1-2; D uncertain. Looked up from germline, CDR1 is SEHNR and CDR2 is FQNEAQ (reference sequence). Trimming took off 7 bases at V and 14 bases at J, with 17 bases between the two ends. This CDR3 is 11 amino acids long. The CDR3 loop is CASMSDKERTF. CDR3 DNA sequence: TGTGCCAGCATGTCCGACAAGGAGAGAACCTTC.

V is TRBV20-1 and J is TRBJ1-4; D is unclear. CDR1 DFQATT and CDR2 SNEGSKA come from the germline V gene (reference sequence). With 8 bases removed from V and 5 bases from J, the gap between germline ends came to 15 bases. The CDR3 loop spans 13 amino acids. CDR3 sequence reads: CSNKDVPNEKLFF. The CDR3 DNA is TGCAGTAACAAGGACGTTCCCAATGAAAAACTGTTTTTT.

As to this clonotype: This may arise from a read error, as a much more abundant clone is one base away. This chain links TRBV5-4 with TRBJ2-3; 15 bases line up with TRBD2. The CDR3 covers 16 residues. The V gene's germline CDR1 is SGHNT and CDR2 YYREEE (reference sequence). This chain's CDR3 is CDSSSGLAGGEDTQYF. CDR3 DNA: TGTGACAGCAGCTCTGGACTAGCGGGGGGGGAAGATACGCAGTATTTT. Supplemented by reference TRBV5-4 and TRBJ2-3, the full variable domain reads ETGVTQSPTHLIKTRGQQVTLRCSSQSGHNTVSWYQQALGQGPQFIFQYYREEENGRGNFPPRFSGLQFPNYSSELNVNALELDDSALYLCDSSSGLAGGEDTQYFGPGTRLTVL.

This clonotype appeared many times. CDR3 sequence reads: CASRQGFNQPQHF. The CDR3 nucleotides read TGTGCCAGCAGACAGGGTTTCAATCAGCCCCAGCATTTT. The chain has TRBV6-1 and TRBJ1-5, with a tentative D call TRBD1 (6 bases). The CDR3 spans 13 residues. Germline V gene lookup returns CDR1 MNHNS and CDR2 SASEGT. The germline V and J ends were trimmed by 6 bases and 3 bases, with 9 bases remaining between them.

This clonotype was seen ten or more times. The chain carries TRBV28 and TRBJ2-3; D possibly corresponds to TRBD2 (5 bases). There are 15 residues in the CDR3. Trimming shortened V by 3 bases and J by 2 bases, and 12 bases separated the two germline ends. Germline assignment: CDR1 MDHEN and CDR2 SYDVKM. The CDR3 sequence: CASSLPSGITDTQYF. In DNA form, the CDR3 reads TGTGCCAGCAGTTTGCCTTCGGGGATCACAGATACGCAGTATTTT.

In this sample, this clonotype turned up many times. V gene TRBV20-1 combines with J gene TRBJ2-7, with TRBD2 matching over 7 bases. Germline V CDR1 and CDR2: DFQATT, SNEGSKA (reference sequence). J was trimmed by 3 bases and V by 0 bases; bases with no gene match: 8. This CDR3 spans 15 amino acids. DNA of the CDR3: TGCAGTGCTAGAGATCTGCTGGCGGGAGACTACGAGCAGTACTTC. Translating gives CSARDLLAGDYEQYF.